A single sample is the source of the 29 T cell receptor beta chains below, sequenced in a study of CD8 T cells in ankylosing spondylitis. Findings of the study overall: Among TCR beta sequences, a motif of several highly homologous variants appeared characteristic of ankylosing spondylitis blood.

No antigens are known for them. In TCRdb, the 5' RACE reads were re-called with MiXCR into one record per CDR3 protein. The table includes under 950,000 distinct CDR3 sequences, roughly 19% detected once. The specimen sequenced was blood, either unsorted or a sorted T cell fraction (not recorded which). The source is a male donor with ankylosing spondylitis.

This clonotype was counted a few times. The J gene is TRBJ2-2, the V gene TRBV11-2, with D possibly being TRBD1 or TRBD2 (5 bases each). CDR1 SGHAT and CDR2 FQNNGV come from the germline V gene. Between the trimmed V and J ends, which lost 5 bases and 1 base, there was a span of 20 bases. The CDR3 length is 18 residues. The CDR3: CASSRTGSGTKNTGELFF. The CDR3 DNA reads TGTGCCAGCAGCCGAACTGGCTCCGGGACCAAGAACACCGGGGAGCTGTTTTTT.

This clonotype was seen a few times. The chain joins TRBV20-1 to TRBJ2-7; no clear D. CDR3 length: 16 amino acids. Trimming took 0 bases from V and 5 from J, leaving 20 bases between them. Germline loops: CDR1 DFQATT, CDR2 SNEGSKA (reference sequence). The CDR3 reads CSARDYTEGSSDEQYF. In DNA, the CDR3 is TGCAGTGCTAGAGATTACACAGAAGGTAGTTCGGACGAGCAGTACTTC.

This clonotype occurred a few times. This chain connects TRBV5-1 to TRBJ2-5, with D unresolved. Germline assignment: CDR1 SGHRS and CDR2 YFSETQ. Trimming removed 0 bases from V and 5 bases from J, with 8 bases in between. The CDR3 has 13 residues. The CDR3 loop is CASSLDYWETQYF. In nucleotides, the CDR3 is TGCGCCAGCAGCTTGGACTACTGGGAGACCCAGTACTTC. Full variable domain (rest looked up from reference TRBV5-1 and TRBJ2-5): KAGVTQTPRYLIKTRGQQVTLSCSPISGHRSVSWYQQTPGQGLQFLFEYFSETQRNKGNFPGRFSGRQFSNSRSEMNVSTLELGDSALYLCASSLDYWETQYFGPGTRLLVL.

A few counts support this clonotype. This CDR3 reads CATSRVGGSGAATQYF. In nucleotides, the CDR3 is TGTGCCACCAGCAGAGTCGGGGGCAGCGGGGCCGCGACCCAGTACTTC. The rearrangement links TRBV15 to TRBJ2-5; possible D gene TRBD2, 7 bases. CDR1 and CDR2 from the germline V gene are LNHNV and YYDKDF (reference sequence). Trimming pared 1 base from V and 7 bases from J, leaving 19 bases between. The CDR3 is 16 residues long.

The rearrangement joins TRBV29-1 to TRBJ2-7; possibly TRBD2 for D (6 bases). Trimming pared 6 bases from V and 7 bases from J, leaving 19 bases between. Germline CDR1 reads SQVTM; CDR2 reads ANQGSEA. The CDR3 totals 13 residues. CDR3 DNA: TGCAGCGTGGCGGACGGGAGCTACGGGGAGCAGTACTTC. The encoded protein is CSVADGSYGEQYF.

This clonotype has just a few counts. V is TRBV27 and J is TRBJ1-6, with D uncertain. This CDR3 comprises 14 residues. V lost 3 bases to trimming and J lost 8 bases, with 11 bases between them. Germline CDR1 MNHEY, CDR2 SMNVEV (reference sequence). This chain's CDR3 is CASSFPGSYSPLHF. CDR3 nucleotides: TGTGCCAGCAGTTTCCCGGGATCATATTCACCCCTCCACTTT.

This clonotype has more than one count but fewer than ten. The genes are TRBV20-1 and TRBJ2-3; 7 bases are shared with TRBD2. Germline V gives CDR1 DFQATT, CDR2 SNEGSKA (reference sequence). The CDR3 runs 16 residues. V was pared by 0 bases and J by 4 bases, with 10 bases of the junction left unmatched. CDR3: CSARDPRSGIADTQYF. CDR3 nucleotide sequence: TGCAGTGCTAGAGATCCCCGAAGCGGGATAGCAGATACGCAGTATTTT.

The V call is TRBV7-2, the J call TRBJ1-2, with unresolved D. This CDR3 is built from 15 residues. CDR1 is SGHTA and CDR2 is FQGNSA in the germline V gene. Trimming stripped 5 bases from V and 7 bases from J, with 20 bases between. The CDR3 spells CASSPNRASLGGYTF. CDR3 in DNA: TGTGCCAGCAGCCCCAACCGAGCCTCGTTGGGTGGCTACACCTTC.

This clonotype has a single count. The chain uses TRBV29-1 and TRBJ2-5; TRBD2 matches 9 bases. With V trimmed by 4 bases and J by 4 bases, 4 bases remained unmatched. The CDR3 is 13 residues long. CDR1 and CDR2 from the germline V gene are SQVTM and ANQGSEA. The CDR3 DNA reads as TGCAGCGTTGCTAGCGGGATGACAGAGACCCAGTACTTC. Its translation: CSVASGMTETQYF.

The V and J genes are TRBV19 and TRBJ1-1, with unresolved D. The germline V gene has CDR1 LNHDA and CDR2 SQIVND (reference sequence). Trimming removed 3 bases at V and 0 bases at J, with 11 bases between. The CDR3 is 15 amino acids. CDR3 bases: TGTGCCAGTAGTATCGGGCAGGCCATGAACACTGAAGCTTTCTTT. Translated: CASSIGQAMNTEAFF.

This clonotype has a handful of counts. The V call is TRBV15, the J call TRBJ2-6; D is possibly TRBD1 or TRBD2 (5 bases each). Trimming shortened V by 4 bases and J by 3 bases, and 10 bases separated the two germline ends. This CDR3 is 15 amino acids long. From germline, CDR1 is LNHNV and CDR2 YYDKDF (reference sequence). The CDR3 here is CATSMGVGGANVLTF. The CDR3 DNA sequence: TGTGCCACCAGCATGGGGGTCGGTGGGGCCAACGTCCTGACTTTC.

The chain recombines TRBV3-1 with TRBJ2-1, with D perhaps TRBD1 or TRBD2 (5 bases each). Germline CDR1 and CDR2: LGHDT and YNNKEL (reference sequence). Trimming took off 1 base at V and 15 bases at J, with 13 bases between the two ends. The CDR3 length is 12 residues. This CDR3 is CASSQGEGIRFF. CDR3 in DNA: TGTGCCAGCAGCCAAGGAGAGGGGATTCGGTTCTTC.

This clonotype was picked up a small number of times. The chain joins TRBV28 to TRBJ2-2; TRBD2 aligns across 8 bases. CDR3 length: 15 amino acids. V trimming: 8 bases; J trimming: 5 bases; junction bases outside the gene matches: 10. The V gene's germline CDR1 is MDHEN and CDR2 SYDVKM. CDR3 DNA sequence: TGTGCCAGCCGGGCGGGAGGTGTAGAGACCGGGGAGCTGTTTTTT. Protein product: CASRAGGVETGELFF.

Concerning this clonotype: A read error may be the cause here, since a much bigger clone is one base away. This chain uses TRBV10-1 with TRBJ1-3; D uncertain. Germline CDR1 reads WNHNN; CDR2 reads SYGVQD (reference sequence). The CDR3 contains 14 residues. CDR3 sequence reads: CASSDSSSGNSIYF. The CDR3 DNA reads TGCGCCAGCAGTGACAGCAGCTCTGGAAACAGCATATATTTT.

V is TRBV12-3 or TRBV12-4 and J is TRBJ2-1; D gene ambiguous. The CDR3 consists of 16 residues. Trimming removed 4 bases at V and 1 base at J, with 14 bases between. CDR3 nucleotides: TGTGCCAGCAGTTCACCCCTTGATTGGTCCTACAATGAGCAGTTCTTC. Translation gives CASSSPLDWSYNEQFF.

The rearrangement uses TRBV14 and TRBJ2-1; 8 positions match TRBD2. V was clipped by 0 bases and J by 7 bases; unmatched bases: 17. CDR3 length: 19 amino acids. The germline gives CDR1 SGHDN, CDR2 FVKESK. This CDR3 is CASSQDRAYAGGRRNEQFF. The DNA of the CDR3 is TGTGCCAGCAGCCAAGACCGGGCGTATGCGGGAGGAAGGAGGAATGAGCAGTTCTTC.

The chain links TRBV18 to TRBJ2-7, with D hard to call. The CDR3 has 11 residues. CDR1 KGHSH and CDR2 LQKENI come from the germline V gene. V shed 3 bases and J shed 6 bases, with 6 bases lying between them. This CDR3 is CASSPESEQYF. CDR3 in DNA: TGTGCCAGCTCACCCGAAAGCGAGCAGTACTTC. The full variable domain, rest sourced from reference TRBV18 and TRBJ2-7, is NAGVMQNPRHLVRRRGQEARLRCSPMKGHSHVYWYRQLPEEGLKFMVYLQKENIIDESGMPKERFSAEFPKEGPSILRIQQVVRGDSAAYFCASSPESEQYFGPGTRLTVT.

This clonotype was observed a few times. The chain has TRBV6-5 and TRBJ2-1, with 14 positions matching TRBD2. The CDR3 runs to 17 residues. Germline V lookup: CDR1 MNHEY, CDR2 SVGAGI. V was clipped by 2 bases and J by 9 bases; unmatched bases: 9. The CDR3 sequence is CASSYGLAGGPGGEQFF. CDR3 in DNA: TGTGCCAGCAGTTACGGACTAGCGGGAGGTCCCGGTGGTGAGCAGTTCTTC.

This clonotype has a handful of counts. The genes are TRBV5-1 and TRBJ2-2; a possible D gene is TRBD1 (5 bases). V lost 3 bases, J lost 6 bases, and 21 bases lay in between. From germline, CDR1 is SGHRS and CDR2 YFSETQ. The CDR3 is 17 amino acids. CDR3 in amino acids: CASSSGHQVPYSGELFF. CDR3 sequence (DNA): TGCGCCAGCAGCTCTGGACACCAGGTTCCTTACTCCGGGGAGCTGTTTTTT.

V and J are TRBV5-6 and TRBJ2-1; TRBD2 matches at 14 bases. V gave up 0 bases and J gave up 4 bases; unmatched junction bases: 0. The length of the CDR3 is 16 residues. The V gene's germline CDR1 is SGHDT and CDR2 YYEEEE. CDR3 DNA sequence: TGTGCCAGCAGCTTGGGGACTAGCGGGGGGTACAATGAGCAGTTCTTC. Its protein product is CASSLGTSGGYNEQFF.

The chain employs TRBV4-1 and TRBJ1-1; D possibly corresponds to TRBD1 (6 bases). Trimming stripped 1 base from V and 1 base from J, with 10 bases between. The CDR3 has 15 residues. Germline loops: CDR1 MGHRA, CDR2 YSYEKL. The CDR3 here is CASSQGVGGNTEAFF. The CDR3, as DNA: TGCGCCAGCAGCCAAGGGGTAGGGGGGAACACTGAAGCTTTCTTT.

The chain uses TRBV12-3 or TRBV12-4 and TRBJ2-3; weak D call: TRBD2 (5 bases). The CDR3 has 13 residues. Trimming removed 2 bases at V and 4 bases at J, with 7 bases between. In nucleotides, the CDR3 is TGTGCCAGCAGTTTACGCGGGTCAGATACGCAGTATTTT. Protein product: CASSLRGSDTQYF.

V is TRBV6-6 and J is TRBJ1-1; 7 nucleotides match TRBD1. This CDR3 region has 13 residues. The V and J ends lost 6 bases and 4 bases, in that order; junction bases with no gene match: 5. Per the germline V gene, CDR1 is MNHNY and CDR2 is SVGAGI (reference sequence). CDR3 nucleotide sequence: TGTGCCAGCAGCCCACAGGGGTTCACTGAAGCTTTCTTT. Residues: CASSPQGFTEAFF.

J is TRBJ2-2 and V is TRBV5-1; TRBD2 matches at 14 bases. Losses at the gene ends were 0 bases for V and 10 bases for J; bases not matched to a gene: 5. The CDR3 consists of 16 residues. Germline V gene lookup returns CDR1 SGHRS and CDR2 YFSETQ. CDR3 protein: CASSLEGLAGVVELFF. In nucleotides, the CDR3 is TGCGCCAGCAGCTTGGAGGGACTAGCGGGAGTGGTGGAGCTGTTTTTT.

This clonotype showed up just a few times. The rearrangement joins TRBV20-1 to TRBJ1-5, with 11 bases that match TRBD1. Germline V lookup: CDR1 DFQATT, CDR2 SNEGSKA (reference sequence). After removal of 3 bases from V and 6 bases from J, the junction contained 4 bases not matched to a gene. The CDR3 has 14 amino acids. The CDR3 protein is CSASTGTGGQPQHF. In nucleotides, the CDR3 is TGCAGTGCTAGCACTGGGACAGGGGGTCAGCCCCAGCATTTT.

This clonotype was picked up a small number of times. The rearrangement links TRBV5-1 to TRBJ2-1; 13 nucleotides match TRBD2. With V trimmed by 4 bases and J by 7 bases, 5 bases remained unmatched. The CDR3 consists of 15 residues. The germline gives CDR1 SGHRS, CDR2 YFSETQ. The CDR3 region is CASSHGLAGENEQFF. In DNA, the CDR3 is TGCGCCAGCAGCCACGGACTAGCGGGAGAAAATGAGCAGTTCTTC. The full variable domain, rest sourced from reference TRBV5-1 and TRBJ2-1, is KAGVTQTPRYLIKTRGQQVTLSCSPISGHRSVSWYQQTPGQGLQFLFEYFSETQRNKGNFPGRFSGRQFSNSRSEMNVSTLELGDSALYLCASSHGLAGENEQFFGPGTRLTVL.

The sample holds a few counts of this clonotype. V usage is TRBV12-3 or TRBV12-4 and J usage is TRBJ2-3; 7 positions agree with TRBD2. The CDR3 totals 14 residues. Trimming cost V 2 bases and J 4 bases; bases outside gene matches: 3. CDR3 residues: CASSLPLAADTQYF. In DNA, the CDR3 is TGTGCCAGCAGTTTACCCCTAGCGGCAGATACGCAGTATTTT.

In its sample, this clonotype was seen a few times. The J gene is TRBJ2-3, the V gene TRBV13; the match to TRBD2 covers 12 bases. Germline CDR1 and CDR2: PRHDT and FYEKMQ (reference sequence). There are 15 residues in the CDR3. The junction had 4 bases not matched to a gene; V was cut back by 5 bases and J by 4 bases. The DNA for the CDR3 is TGTGCCAGCAGCCTCGGGACTAGCGGGCCAGATACGCAGTATTTT. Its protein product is CASSLGTSGPDTQYF.

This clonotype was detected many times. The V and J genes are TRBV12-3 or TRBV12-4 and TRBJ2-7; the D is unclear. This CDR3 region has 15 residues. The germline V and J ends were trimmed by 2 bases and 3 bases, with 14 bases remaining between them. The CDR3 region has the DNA TGTGCCAGCAGTTTATCCACTGGGGTCGGCTACGAGCAGTACTTC. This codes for CASSLSTGVGYEQYF.